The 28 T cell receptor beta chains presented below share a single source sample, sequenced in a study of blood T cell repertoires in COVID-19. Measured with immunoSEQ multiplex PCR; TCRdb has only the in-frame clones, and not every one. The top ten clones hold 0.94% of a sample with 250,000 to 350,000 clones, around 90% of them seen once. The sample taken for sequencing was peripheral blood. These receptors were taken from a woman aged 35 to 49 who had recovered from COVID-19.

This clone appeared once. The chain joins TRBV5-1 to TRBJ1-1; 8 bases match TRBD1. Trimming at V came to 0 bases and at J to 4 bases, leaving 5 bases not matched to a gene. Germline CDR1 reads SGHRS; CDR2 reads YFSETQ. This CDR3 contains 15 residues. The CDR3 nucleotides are TGCGCCAGCAGCTTGGAAGGACAGGGCAGCACTGAAGCTTTCTTT. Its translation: CASSLEGQGSTEAFF.

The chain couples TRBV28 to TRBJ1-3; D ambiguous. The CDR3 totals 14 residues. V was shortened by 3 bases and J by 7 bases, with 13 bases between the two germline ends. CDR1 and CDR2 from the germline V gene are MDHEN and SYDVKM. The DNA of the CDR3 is TGTGCCAGCAGTTTCCAGCGGTCGGGTAACACCATATATTTT. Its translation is CASSFQRSGNTIYF.

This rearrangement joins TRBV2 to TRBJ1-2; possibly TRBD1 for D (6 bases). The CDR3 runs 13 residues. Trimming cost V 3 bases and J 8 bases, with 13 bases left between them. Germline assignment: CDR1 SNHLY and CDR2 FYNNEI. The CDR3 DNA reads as TGTGCCAGCAGTGAGAACAGGGAGGGCGGCTACACCTTC. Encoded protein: CASSENREGGYTF.

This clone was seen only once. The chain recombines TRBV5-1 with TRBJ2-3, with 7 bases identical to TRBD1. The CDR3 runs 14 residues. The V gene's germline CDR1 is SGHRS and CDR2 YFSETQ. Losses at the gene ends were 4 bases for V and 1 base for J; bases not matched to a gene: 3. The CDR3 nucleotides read TGCGCCAGCAGCAGAGGGACAGGCACAGATACGCAGTATTTT. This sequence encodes CASSRGTGTDTQYF. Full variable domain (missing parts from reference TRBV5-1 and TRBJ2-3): KAGVTQTPRYLIKTRGQQVTLSCSPISGHRSVSWYQQTPGQGLQFLFEYFSETQRNKGNFPGRFSGRQFSNSRSEMNVSTLELGDSALYLCASSRGTGTDTQYFGPGTRLTVL.

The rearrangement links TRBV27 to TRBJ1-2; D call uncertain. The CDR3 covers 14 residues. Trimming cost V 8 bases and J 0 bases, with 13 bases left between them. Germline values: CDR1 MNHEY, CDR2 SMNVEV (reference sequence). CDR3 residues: CASSTGIPNYGYTF. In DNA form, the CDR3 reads TGTGCCAGCTCGACGGGAATCCCTAACTATGGCTACACCTTC.

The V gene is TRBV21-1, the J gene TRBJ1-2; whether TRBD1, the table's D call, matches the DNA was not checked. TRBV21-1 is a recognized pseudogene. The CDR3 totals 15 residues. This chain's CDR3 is CASRGEKGAGYGYTF. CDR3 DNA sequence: TGTGCCAGCAGAGGGGAAAAGGGGGCGGGCTATGGCTACACCTTC.

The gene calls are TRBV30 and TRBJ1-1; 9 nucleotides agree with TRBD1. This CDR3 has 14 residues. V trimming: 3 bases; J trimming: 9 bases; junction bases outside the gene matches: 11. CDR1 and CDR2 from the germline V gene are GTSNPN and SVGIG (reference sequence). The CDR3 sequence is CAWSLTGGANKAFF. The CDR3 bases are TGTGCCTGGAGCCTCACAGGGGGCGCGAACAAAGCTTTCTTT. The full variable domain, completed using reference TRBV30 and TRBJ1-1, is SQTIHQWPATLVQPVGSPLSLECTVEGTSNPNLYWYRQAAGRGLQLLFYSVGIGQISSEVPQNLSASRPQDRQFILSSKKLLLSDSGFYLCAWSLTGGANKAFFGQGTRLTVV.

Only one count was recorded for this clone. This chain's CDR3 is CASRSDGPSYEQYF. For the CDR3, the DNA is TGCGCCAGCAGGAGCGACGGTCCCTCCTACGAGCAGTACTTC. J is TRBJ2-7 and V is TRBV5-1; D not certain. The CDR3 has 14 residues. V was cut by 5 bases and J by 0 bases, with 12 bases left in between. Germline assignment: CDR1 SGHRS and CDR2 YFSETQ. Based on the CDR3 plus reference TRBV5-1 and TRBJ2-7, the full variable domain is KAGVTQTPRYLIKTRGQQVTLSCSPISGHRSVSWYQQTPGQGLQFLFEYFSETQRNKGNFPGRFSGRQFSNSRSEMNVSTLELGDSALYLCASRSDGPSYEQYFGPGTRLTVT.

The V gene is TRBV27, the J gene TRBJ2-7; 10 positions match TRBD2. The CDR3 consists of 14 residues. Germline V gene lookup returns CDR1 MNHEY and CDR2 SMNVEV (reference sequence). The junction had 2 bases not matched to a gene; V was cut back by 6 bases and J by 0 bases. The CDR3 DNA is TGTGCCAGCAGACTAGCGGGAAGCTCCTACGAGCAGTACTTC. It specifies CASRLAGSSYEQYF.

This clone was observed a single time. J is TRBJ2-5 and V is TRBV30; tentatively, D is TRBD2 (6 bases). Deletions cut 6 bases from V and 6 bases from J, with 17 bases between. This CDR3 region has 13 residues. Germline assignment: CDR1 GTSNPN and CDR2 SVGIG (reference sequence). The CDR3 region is CACSPSGTQTQYF. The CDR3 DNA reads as TGTGCCTGTTCGCCTTCGGGGACTCAGACCCAGTACTTC.

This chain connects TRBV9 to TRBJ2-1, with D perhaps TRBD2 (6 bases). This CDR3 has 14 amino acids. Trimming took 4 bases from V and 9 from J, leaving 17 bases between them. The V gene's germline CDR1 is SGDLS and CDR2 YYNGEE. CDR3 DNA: TGTGCCAGCAGCTCAAGCGGGCTAGCCGGTGAGCAGTTCTTC. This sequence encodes CASSSSGLAGEQFF.

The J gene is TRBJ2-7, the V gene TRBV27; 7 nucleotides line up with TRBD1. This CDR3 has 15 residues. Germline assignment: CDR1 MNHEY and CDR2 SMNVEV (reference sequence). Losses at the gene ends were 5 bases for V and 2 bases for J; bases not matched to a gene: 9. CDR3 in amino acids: CASSPFRDSTYEQYF. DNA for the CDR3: TGTGCCAGCAGTCCCTTCCGGGACAGTACCTACGAGCAGTACTTC.

In nucleotides, the CDR3 is TGTGCCAGCAGTTCCCCCCAAGCAGCGGAGTACAATGAGCAGTTCTTC. Protein product: CASSSPQAAEYNEQFF. The gene calls are TRBV28 and TRBJ2-1; TRBD2 is a possible D gene (5 bases). The CDR3 loop spans 16 amino acids. The germline gives CDR1 MDHEN, CDR2 SYDVKM. Trimming stripped 4 bases from V and 4 bases from J, with 17 bases between.

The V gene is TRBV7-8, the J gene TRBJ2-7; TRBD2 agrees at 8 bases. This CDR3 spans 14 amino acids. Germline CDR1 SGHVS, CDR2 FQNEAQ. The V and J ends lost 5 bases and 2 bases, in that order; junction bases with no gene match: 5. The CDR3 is CASSGGGTTYEQYF. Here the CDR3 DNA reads TGTGCCAGCAGCGGCGGGGGGACCACCTACGAGCAGTACTTC. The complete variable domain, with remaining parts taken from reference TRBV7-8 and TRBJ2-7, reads GAGVSQSPRYKVAKRGQDVALRCDPISGHVSLFWYQQALGQGPEFLTYFQNEAQLDKSGLPSDRFFAERPEGSVSTLKIQRTQQEDSAVYLCASSGGGTTYEQYFGPGTRLTVT.

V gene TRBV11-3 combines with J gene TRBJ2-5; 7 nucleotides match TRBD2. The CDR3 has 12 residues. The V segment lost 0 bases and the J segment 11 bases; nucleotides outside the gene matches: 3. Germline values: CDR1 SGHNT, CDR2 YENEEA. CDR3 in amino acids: CASSLELASQYF. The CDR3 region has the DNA TGTGCCAGCAGCTTAGAACTAGCGTCTCAGTACTTC.

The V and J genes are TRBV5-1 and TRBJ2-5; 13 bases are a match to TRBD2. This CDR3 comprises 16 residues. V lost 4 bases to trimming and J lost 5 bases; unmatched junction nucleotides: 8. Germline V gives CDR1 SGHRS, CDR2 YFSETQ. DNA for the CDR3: TGCGCCAGCAGCCAACCAGGGACTAGCGGGAAGGAGACCCAGTACTTC. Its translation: CASSQPGTSGKETQYF.

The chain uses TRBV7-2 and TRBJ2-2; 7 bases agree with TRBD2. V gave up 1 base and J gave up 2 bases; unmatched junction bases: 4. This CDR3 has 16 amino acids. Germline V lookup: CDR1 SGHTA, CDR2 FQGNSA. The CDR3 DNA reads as TGTGCCAGCAGCTTAGTAGGCGGGAGAAACACCGGGGAGCTGTTTTTT. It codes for CASSLVGGRNTGELFF.

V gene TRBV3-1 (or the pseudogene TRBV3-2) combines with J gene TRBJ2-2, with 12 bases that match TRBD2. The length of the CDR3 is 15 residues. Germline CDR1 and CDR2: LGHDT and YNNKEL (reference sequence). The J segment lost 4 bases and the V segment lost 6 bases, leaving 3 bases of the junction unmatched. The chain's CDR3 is CASRGTSGFTGELFF. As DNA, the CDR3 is TGTGCCAGCAGGGGGACTAGCGGGTTCACCGGGGAGCTGTTTTTT.

The CDR3 reads CASSLLGLAGSYEQYF. The CDR3 nucleotides read TGCGCCAGCAGCTTGCTGGGCCTAGCGGGATCCTACGAGCAGTACTTC. V and J are TRBV5-1 and TRBJ2-7, with 9 positions matching TRBD2. The CDR3 is 16 residues long. Unmatched junction bases numbered 6, after V lost 1 base and J lost 1 base. Looked up from germline, CDR1 is SGHRS and CDR2 is YFSETQ. Complete variable domain (other parts from reference TRBV5-1 and TRBJ2-7): KAGVTQTPRYLIKTRGQQVTLSCSPISGHRSVSWYQQTPGQGLQFLFEYFSETQRNKGNFPGRFSGRQFSNSRSEMNVSTLELGDSALYLCASSLLGLAGSYEQYFGPGTRLTVT.

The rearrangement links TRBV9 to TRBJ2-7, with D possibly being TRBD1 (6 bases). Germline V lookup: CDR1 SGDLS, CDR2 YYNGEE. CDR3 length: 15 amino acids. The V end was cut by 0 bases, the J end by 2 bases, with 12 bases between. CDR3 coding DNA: TGTGCCAGCAGCGTAGGGGCAGGGGAAACCTACGAGCAGTACTTC. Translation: CASSVGAGETYEQYF. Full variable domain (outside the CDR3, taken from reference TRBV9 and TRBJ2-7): DSGVTQTPKHLITATGQRVTLRCSPRSGDLSVYWYQQSLDQGLQFLIQYYNGEERAKGNILERFSAQQFPDLHSELNLSSLELGDSALYFCASSVGAGETYEQYFGPGTRLTVT.

CDR3 bases: TGTGCCAGCAGTTACGCGAGGGAGCTGTTTTTT. This codes for CASSYARELFF. The chain links TRBV6-2 or TRBV6-3 to TRBJ2-2; D is undetermined. The germline V gene encodes CDR1 MNHEY and CDR2 SVGEGT. Trimming cost V 2 bases and J 9 bases, with 4 bases left between them. This CDR3 spans 11 amino acids.

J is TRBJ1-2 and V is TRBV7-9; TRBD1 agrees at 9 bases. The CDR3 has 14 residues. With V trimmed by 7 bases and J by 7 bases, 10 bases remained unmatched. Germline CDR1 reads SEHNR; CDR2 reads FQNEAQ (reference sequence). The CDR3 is CASTPGQGARGYTF. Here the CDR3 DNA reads TGTGCCAGCACCCCGGGACAGGGCGCGCGTGGCTACACCTTC.

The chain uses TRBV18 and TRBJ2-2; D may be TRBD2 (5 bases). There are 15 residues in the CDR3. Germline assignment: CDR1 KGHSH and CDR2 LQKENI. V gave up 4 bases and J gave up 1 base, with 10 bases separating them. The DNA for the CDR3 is TGTGCCAGCTCACTTCCCGGGGTGAACACCGGGGAGCTGTTTTTT. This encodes CASSLPGVNTGELFF.

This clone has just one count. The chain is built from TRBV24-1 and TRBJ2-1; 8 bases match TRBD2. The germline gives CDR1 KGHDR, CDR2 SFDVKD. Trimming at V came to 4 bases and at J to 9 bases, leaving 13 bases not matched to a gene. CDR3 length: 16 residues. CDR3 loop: CATSESGSYNRGEQFF. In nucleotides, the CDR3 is TGTGCCACCAGTGAAAGCGGGAGTTACAATCGGGGTGAGCAGTTCTTC.

The DNA for the CDR3 is TGTGCCTGGAGTGTAACGACTCAAGAGACCCAGTACTTC. Translation gives CAWSVTTQETQYF. The genes are TRBV30 and TRBJ2-5, with D unclear. Trimming removed 0 bases from V and 2 bases from J, with 7 bases in between. The CDR3 is 13 amino acids. Germline V gives CDR1 GTSNPN, CDR2 SVGIG (reference sequence).

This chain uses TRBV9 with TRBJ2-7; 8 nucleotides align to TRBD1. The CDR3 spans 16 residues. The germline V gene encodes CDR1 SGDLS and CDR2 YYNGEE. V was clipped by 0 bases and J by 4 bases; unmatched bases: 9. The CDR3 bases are TGTGCCAGCAGCGTAGCCGCTCAGGGGGCGGGTTACGAGCAGTACTTC. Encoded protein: CASSVAAQGAGYEQYF. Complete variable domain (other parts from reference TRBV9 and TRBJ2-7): DSGVTQTPKHLITATGQRVTLRCSPRSGDLSVYWYQQSLDQGLQFLIQYYNGEERAKGNILERFSAQQFPDLHSELNLSSLELGDSALYFCASSVAAQGAGYEQYFGPGTRLTVT.

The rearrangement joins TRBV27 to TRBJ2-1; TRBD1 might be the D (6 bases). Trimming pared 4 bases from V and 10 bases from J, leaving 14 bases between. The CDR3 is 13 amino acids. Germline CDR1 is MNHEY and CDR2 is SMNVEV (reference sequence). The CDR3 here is CASSWGLGREQFF. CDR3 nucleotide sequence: TGTGCCAGCAGTTGGGGGCTTGGGCGGGAGCAGTTCTTC.

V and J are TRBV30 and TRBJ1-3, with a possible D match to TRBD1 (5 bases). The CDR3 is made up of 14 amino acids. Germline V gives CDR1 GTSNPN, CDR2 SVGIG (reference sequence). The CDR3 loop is CAIAGGRSGNTIYF. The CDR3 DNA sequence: TGTGCAATCGCCGGGGGGAGGTCAGGAAACACCATATATTTT.